This T cell receptor beta chain was recovered during a study of cytotoxic CD8 clonotypes in ibrutinib-treated CLL (dated by TCRdb to about 2021). About the study as a whole: The cohort had around twelve relapsed/refractory and under 16 treatment-naive patients; some 17 were IGHV unmutated. Partial responses were observed in roughly 25 patients and complete responses in 2; after a median follow-up of 68 months, remission was maintained in 15 or so patients and progression was observed in approximately twelve. The response samples were drawn at a median of 12 months into treatment, with a range of about 6 to 40 months. On average, each sample had 255,043 productive templates and around 100,000 productive rearrangements. Of the 80 to 95 participants in the trial, roughly 26 had longitudinal samples available. Cryopreserved peripheral blood mononuclear cells were collected before treatment, at response, and at either disease progression or sustained remission. All remission and progressive disease samples were collected while patients were still receiving ibrutinib.

Roughly 2.2 micrograms of genomic DNA were extracted from cryopreserved PBMCs for TCR beta library preparation. Longitudinal blood samples from CLL patients receiving ibrutinib monotherapy were subjected to high-throughput TCR beta sequencing. The patients took part in an open-label, single-center phase 2 trial of ibrutinib monotherapy. General study outcomes and caveats: At baseline, clonality was higher than in age-matched healthy donors and showed a strong correlation with circulating CD8+ T-cell counts. At ibrutinib response clonality went up, during sustained remission it held steady, and at progression it dropped back toward baseline. Public clonotypes were rare and either shrank or stayed stable during treatment, and the rise in clonality at ibrutinib response reflected expansion of private clonotypes. Sustained-remission and progressing patients did not have matched sampling times, and lymph node repertoires were not examined.

Each clonotype received, on average, 10x coverage in deep resolution sequencing performed on a MiSeq, where the target depth lay between 1 in 1 million and 1 in 200,000 T cells. TCR beta libraries were generated with the immunoSEQ hsTCRB Kit. Processing in the source paper ran as follows. The data were analyzed with ImmunoSEQ Analyzer and ImmunoSEQ Data Assistant, and V, D and J gene assignments followed IMGT definitions. Clonality, which ranges from 0 to 1, was calculated as one minus the normalized Shannon entropy of productive rearrangement frequencies. Only overrepresented clonotypes making up at least 0.05% of each patient's repertoire were included in the public clonotype analysis. Repertoires from about a dozen age-matched healthy donors in immuneACCESS were used as clonality controls. Held by TCRdb, this immuneACCESS table contains in-frame sequences only and omits some clones. Under half of the omission traces to an unresolved V gene where checked; the cause of the rest is unknown. V and J calls and clone size are given by that table; D and trimming were obtained from the DNA. Within this sample are 300,000 to 400,000 clones, with around 66% of them counted one time only. Roughly 6.8% of the sample goes to the ten largest clones.

Comments on this clone: Its antigen is currently not known. No base quality information exists; no much larger clone differs at one position.

In the germline V gene, CDR1 corresponds to SGHAT and CDR2 to FQNNGV. V gives up 5 bases and J gives up 0 bases, and the segment between their germline ends measures 24 bases. CDR3 length: 19 amino acids, cysteine to phenylalanine. Kept here is only the CDR3 DNA, which spans 57 bases and is read in frame from base 1. The sequencing used PBMCs, collected after 36 months of ibrutinib treatment. The receptor was derived from a human donor with chronic lymphocytic leukemia. The V and J genes are TRBV11-2 and TRBJ2-3; the D gene is perhaps TRBD1 or TRBD2, as each covers 6 bases. The DNA is as follows: TGTGCCAGCAGCCCGATAGGGGGAGGACGGTTGACTAGCACAGATACGCAGTATTTT. It codes for CASSPIGGGRLTSTDTQYF. The CDR3, completed at both ends by the reference TRBV11-2 and TRBJ2-3 genes, gives the full variable domain EAGVAQSPRYKIIEKRQSVAFWCNPISGHATLYWYQQILGQGPKLLIQFQNNGVVDDSQLPKDRFSAERLKGVDSTLKIQPAKLEDSAVYLCASSPIGGGRLTSTDTQYFGPGTRLTVL.